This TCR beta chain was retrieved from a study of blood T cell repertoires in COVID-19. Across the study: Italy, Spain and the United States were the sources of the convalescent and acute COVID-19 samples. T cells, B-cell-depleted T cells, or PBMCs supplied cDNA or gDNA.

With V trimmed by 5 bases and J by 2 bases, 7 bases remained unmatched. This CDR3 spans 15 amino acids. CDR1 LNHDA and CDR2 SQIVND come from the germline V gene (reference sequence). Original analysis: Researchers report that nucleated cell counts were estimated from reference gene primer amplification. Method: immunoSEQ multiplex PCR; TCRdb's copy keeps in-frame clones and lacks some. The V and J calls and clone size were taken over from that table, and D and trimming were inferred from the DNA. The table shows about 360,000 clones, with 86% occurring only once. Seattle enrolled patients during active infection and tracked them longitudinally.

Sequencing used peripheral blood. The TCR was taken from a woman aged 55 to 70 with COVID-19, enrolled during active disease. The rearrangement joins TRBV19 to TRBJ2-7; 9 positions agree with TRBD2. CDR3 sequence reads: CASSASSGATYEQYF. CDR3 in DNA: TGTGCCAGTAGTGCCTCTAGCGGGGCTACCTACGAGCAGTACTTC.